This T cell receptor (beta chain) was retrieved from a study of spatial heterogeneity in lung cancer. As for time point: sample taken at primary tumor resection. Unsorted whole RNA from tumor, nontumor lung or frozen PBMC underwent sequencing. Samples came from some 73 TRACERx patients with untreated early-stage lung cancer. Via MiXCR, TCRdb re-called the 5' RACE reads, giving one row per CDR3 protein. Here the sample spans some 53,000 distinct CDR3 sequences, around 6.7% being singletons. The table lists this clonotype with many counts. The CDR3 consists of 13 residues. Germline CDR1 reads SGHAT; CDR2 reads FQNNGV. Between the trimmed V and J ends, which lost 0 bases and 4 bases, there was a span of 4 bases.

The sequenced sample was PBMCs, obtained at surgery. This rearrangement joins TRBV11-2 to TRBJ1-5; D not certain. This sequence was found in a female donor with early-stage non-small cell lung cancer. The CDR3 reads CASSLDVNQPQHF. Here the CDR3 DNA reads TGTGCCAGCAGCTTAGATGTGAATCAGCCCCAGCATTTT.